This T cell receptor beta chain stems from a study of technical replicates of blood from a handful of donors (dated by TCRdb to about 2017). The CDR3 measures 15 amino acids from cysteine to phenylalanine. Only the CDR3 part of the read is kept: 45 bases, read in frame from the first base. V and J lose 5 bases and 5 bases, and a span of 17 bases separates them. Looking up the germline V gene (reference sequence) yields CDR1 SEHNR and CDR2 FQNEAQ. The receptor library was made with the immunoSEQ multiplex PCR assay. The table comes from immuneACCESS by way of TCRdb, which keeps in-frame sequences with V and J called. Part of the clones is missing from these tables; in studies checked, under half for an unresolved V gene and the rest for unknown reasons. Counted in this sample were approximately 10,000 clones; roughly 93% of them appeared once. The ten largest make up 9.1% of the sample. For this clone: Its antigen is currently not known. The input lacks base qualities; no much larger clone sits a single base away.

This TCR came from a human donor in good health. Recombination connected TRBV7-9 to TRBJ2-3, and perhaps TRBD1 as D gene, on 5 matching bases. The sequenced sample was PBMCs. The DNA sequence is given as TGTGCCAGCAGCCCGAGTAACCAGGGTTTAGATACGCAGTATTTT. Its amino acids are CASSPSNQGLDTQYF.